The 7 T cell receptor beta chains below were found in one sample sequenced in a study of T cells in Graves' hyperthyroidism and ophthalmopathy. Researchers amplified the TCR beta CDR3 regions from RNA transcripts. With the HTBI primer set, the TCR CDR3 went through a first round of RT-PCR. MiXCR, applied by TCRdb to the multiplex PCR reads, yields one record per CDR3 protein. The sample carries 450,000 to 650,000 distinct CDR3 sequences, around 14% recorded once. Sequenced input: blood. The receptors stem from a woman aged 18-29 years with Graves' ophthalmopathy.

This clonotype has at least ten counts. DNA for the CDR3: TGTGCCAGCAGCCAGGGGTCCGGGTCATCCCAAGAGACCCAGTACTTC. Its translation is CASSQGSGSSQETQYF. The genes are TRBV28 and TRBJ2-5, with a possible D match to TRBD1 (6 bases). With 6 bases removed from V and 1 base from J, the gap between germline ends came to 18 bases. This CDR3 contains 16 residues. Germline values: CDR1 MDHEN, CDR2 SYDVKM.

This clonotype has at least ten counts. This chain connects TRBV12-3 or TRBV12-4 to TRBJ2-1; TRBD2 matches at 14 bases. The CDR3 runs to 15 residues. With V trimmed by 6 bases and J by 7 bases, 5 bases remained unmatched. CDR3 protein: CASSQGTSGRNEQFF. CDR3 in DNA: TGTGCCAGCAGCCAGGGGACTAGCGGGAGAAATGAGCAGTTCTTC.

This clonotype was detected only a few times. In DNA, the CDR3 is TGTGCCAGCAGCGGATGGGCAGGTGTCCACGAGCAGTACTTC. Its protein is CASSGWAGVHEQYF. The chain joins TRBV2 to TRBJ2-7; D uncertain. This CDR3 is built from 14 residues. Per germline, CDR1 SNHLY and CDR2 FYNNEI. The V end lost 6 bases, the J end lost 5 bases, and 17 bases lay between the germline ends.

There are a few counts of this clonotype. This chain uses TRBV6-1 with TRBJ1-1; a possible D gene is TRBD1 (6 bases). V gave up 5 bases and J gave up 11 bases, with 18 bases separating them. The CDR3 has 13 amino acids. Germline V CDR1 and CDR2: MNHNS, SASEGT. The chain's CDR3 is CASSPRTDLGAFF. CDR3 in DNA: TGTGCCAGCAGTCCCAGGACAGACCTAGGGGCTTTCTTT.

This clonotype was observed a few times. The chain joins TRBV14 to TRBJ1-2; TRBD1 matches at 7 bases. Germline loops: CDR1 SGHDN, CDR2 FVKESK. The CDR3 length is 13 residues. The trim removed 4 bases at V and 8 bases at J, leaving 7 bases unmatched. CDR3 bases: TGTGCCAGCAGCCCCACGACAGGGCAGGGCTACACCTTC. This translates into CASSPTTGQGYTF. Together with reference TRBV14 and TRBJ1-2, the CDR3 gives the full variable domain: EAGVTQFPSHSVIEKGQTVTLRCDPISGHDNLYWYRRVMGKEIKFLLHFVKESKQDESGMPNNRFLAERTGGTYSTLKVQPAELEDSGVYFCASSPTTGQGYTFGSGTRLTVV.

This clonotype showed up many times. This chain connects TRBV7-8 to TRBJ1-5; D is unresolved. The V gene lost 2 bases and the J gene lost 5 bases, with 10 bases spanning the gap. The CDR3 totals 14 residues. The germline CDR1 and CDR2 sequences are SGHVS and FQNEAQ. The CDR3 coding sequence is TGTGCCAGCAGCTTACTGCAGGCGGATCAGCCCCAGCATTTT. Encoded protein: CASSLLQADQPQHF. Full variable domain (remainder filled in from reference TRBV7-8 and TRBJ1-5): GAGVSQSPRYKVAKRGQDVALRCDPISGHVSLFWYQQALGQGPEFLTYFQNEAQLDKSGLPSDRFFAERPEGSVSTLKIQRTQQEDSAVYLCASSLLQADQPQHFGDGTRLSIL.

The sample holds many counts of this clonotype. This chain joins TRBV20-1 and TRBJ2-1; D gene unclear. This CDR3 spans 15 amino acids. Trimming took off 5 bases at V and 8 bases at J, with 22 bases between the two ends. CDR1 is DFQATT, CDR2 SNEGSKA, per germline (reference sequence). CDR3 region: CSALYGSKSLDEQFF. CDR3 bases: TGCAGTGCTCTATACGGCAGTAAATCGTTGGATGAGCAGTTCTTC.